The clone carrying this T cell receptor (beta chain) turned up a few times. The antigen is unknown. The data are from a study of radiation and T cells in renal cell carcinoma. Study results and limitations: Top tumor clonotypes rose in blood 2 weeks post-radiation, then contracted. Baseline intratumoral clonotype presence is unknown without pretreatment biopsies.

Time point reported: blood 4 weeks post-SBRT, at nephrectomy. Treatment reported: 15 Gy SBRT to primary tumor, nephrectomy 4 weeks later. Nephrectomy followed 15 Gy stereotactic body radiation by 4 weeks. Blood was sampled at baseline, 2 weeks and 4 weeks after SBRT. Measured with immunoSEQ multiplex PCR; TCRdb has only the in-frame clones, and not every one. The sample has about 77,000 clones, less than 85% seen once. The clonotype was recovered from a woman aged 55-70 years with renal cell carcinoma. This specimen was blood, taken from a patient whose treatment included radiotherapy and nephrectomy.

In DNA, the CDR3 is TGTGCCAGCAGTGGGGAGAGTCCCGGACCCACAGATACGCAGTATTTT. This translates into CASSGESPGPTDTQYF. The chain employs TRBV2 and TRBJ2-3; D perhaps matches TRBD2 (5 bases). The CDR3 is 16 residues long. V was clipped by 4 bases and J by 2 bases, with 16 bases between them. Germline V gene sequence: CDR1 SNHLY, CDR2 FYNNEI.